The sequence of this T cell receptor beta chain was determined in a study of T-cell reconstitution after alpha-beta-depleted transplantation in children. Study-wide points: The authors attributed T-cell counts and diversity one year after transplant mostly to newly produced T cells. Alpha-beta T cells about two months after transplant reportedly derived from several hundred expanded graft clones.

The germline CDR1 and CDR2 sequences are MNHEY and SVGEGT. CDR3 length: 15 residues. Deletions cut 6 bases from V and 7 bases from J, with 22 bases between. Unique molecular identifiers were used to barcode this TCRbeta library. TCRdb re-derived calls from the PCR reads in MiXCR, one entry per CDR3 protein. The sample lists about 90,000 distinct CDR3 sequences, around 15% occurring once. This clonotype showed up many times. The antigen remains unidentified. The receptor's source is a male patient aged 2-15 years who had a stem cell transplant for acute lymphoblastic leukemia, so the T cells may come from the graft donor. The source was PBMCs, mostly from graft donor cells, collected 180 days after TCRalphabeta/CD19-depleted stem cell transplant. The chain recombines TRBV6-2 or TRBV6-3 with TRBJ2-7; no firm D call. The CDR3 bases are TGTGCCAGCAGAACGACATTCAGGTTGGACGAAGAGCAGTACTTC. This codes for CASRTTFRLDEEQYF.